The entry below describes one TCR beta chain. This sample stems from a study of blood T cell repertoires in COVID-19. For the study at large: Acute and convalescent COVID-19 samples came from the United States, Italy and Spain. In each case, the material was cDNA or gDNA derived from T cells, B-cell-depleted T cells, or PBMCs.

The V end lost 4 bases, the J end lost 1 base, and 11 bases lay between the germline ends. The germline CDR1 and CDR2 sequences are KGHDR and SFDVKD. The length of the CDR3 is 15 residues. As handled by the study authors: Amplification with reference gene primers provided the estimates of nucleated cell counts. The data were produced by immunoSEQ multiplex PCR, yet TCRdb's version contains in-frame clones alone and is incomplete. The DNA was the basis for D and trimming; V, J and clone size are from that table. The profile shows around 250,000 clones, more than 80% of them singletons. The origin of this receptor is a man aged 30-40 years who had recovered from COVID-19. The V gene is TRBV24-1, the J gene TRBJ2-3; D is ambiguous. Sequencing was carried out using peripheral blood. The CDR3 reads CATSEPGGGTDTQYF. The CDR3 coding sequence is TGTGCCACCAGTGAGCCCGGCGGCGGCACAGATACGCAGTATTTT.